The next 22 T cell receptor beta chains were all read from a single sample in a study of T cell responses to AZD1222 COVID-19 vaccine. Measured with immunoSEQ multiplex PCR; TCRdb has only the in-frame clones, and not every one. The sample records 130,000 to 150,000 clones, about 81% being singletons. The material was peripheral blood, obtained on day 0 of MenACWY control vaccination. These receptors originate from an adult in good health.

CDR3 residues: CASKRGDTRSSYEQYF. The CDR3 DNA sequence: TGTGCCAGTAAAAGGGGGGACACACGAAGTTCCTACGAGCAGTACTTC. This sequence joins TRBV19 and TRBJ2-7; D may be TRBD1 or TRBD2 (6 bases each). The ends were cut back, 7 bases at V and 1 base at J, with 20 bases in the middle. CDR1 LNHDA and CDR2 SQIVND come from the germline V gene (reference sequence). This CDR3 spans 16 amino acids. Variable domain in full (rest from reference TRBV19 and TRBJ2-7): DGGITQSPKYLFRKEGQNVTLSCEQNLNHDAMYWYRQDPGQGLRLIYYSQIVNDFQKGDIAEGYSVSREKKESFPLTVTSAQKNPTAFYLCASKRGDTRSSYEQYFGPGTRLTVT.

The chain couples TRBV19 to TRBJ1-5; 7 nucleotides match TRBD1. The germline gives CDR1 LNHDA, CDR2 SQIVND (reference sequence). The CDR3 is 15 residues long. V shed 7 bases, J shed 8 bases, and the junction held 14 bases outside the gene matches. The CDR3 loop is CASTDGGRGLEPQHF. The DNA for the CDR3 is TGTGCCAGTACCGATGGGGGGAGGGGGCTTGAGCCCCAGCATTTT.

The chain recombines TRBV6-5 with TRBJ1-1; D perhaps matches TRBD1 (6 bases). CDR1 and CDR2 (germline): MNHEY, SVGAGI. Trimming took off 10 bases at V and 4 bases at J, with 16 bases between the two ends. The CDR3 sequence is 13 residues long. The CDR3 sequence is CATEGVRGTEAFF. The CDR3, as DNA: TGTGCCACCGAAGGGGTCAGGGGCACTGAAGCTTTCTTT.

V usage is TRBV30 and J usage is TRBJ2-5; D is perhaps TRBD1 or TRBD2 (5 bases each). The V gene's germline CDR1 is GTSNPN and CDR2 SVGIG (reference sequence). Between the trimmed V and J ends, which lost 0 bases and 2 bases, there was a span of 16 bases. This CDR3 contains 16 residues. Written as DNA, the CDR3 is TGTGCCTGGAGTGTACTAGGAAGGGGAAGGCAAGAGACCCAGTACTTC. This encodes CAWSVLGRGRQETQYF. The full variable domain, completed using reference TRBV30 and TRBJ2-5, is SQTIHQWPATLVQPVGSPLSLECTVEGTSNPNLYWYRQAAGRGLQLLFYSVGIGQISSEVPQNLSASRPQDRQFILSSKKLLLSDSGFYLCAWSVLGRGRQETQYFGPGTRLLVL.

The rearrangement uses TRBV27 and TRBJ1-2; TRBD1 agrees at 7 bases. The J segment lost 6 bases and the V segment lost 2 bases, leaving 3 bases of the junction unmatched. This CDR3 has 13 amino acids. Germline CDR1 is MNHEY and CDR2 is SMNVEV (reference sequence). The CDR3 sequence: CASSLARGDGYTF. The CDR3 DNA is TGTGCCAGCAGTTTAGCCAGGGGGGATGGCTACACCTTC.

This rearrangement joins TRBV28 to TRBJ2-1; no clear D. CDR3 length: 14 amino acids. CDR1 and CDR2 (germline): MDHEN, SYDVKM. With 2 bases removed from V and 5 bases from J, the gap between germline ends came to 10 bases. The CDR3 region has the DNA TGTGCCAGCAGTTTACCACTGAGGAACAATGAGCAGTTCTTC. Protein sequence: CASSLPLRNNEQFF. The full variable domain, completed using reference TRBV28 and TRBJ2-1, is DVKVTQSSRYLVKRTGEKVFLECVQDMDHENMFWYRQDPGLGLRLIYFSYDVKMKEKGDIPEGYSVSREKKERFSLILESASTNQTSMYLCASSLPLRNNEQFFGPGTRLTVL.

V is TRBV14 and J is TRBJ1-3; no clear D. The CDR3 has 15 residues. V was shortened by 5 bases and J by 1 base, with 12 bases between the two germline ends. CDR1 and CDR2 from the germline V gene are SGHDN and FVKESK. The CDR3 spells CASSSQVLSGNTIYF. CDR3 nucleotide sequence: TGTGCCAGCAGCTCGCAAGTTCTTTCTGGAAACACCATATATTTT. Full variable domain (outside the CDR3, taken from reference TRBV14 and TRBJ1-3): EAGVTQFPSHSVIEKGQTVTLRCDPISGHDNLYWYRRVMGKEIKFLLHFVKESKQDESGMPNNRFLAERTGGTYSTLKVQPAELEDSGVYFCASSSQVLSGNTIYFGEGSWLTVV.

This chain uses TRBV5-5 with TRBJ1-1, with D uncertain. Germline CDR1 is SGHKS and CDR2 is YYEKEE (reference sequence). V was clipped by 2 bases and J by 3 bases, with 14 bases between them. This CDR3 spans 15 amino acids. CDR3 DNA: TGTGCCAGCAGCTTCCGTCTGAAAGGCGACACTGAAGCTTTCTTT. Amino acid sequence: CASSFRLKGDTEAFF.

The DNA for the CDR3 is TGTGCCAGCAGCTGGGAGGGGGGTGAAGCTTTCTTT. Residues: CASSWEGGEAFF. The chain joins TRBV5-4 to TRBJ1-1; a possible D gene is TRBD1 (6 bases). Trimming pared 3 bases from V and 7 bases from J, leaving 10 bases between. Germline V gene lookup returns CDR1 SGHNT and CDR2 YYREEE (reference sequence). The CDR3 sequence is 12 residues long.

This sequence joins TRBV28 and TRBJ1-2; 10 bases align to TRBD1. CDR3 length: 13 amino acids. The ends lost 5 bases at V and 4 bases at J; junction bases unmatched: 1. CDR1 is MDHEN and CDR2 is SYDVKM in the germline V gene. The CDR3 protein is CASSRDRGYGYTF. The CDR3 DNA reads TGTGCCAGCAGTCGGGACAGGGGCTATGGCTACACCTTC.

The chain recombines TRBV3-1 (or the pseudogene TRBV3-2) with TRBJ1-5, with D hard to call. Germline-derived CDR1 and CDR2 are LGHDT and YNNKEL (reference sequence). The CDR3 spans 15 residues. Between the trimmed V and J ends, which lost 5 bases and 1 base, there was a span of 12 bases. CDR3 sequence: CASSVGVVSNQPQHF. CDR3 coding DNA: TGTGCCAGCAGCGTAGGTGTAGTGAGCAATCAGCCCCAGCATTTT.

The chain is built from TRBV6-5 and TRBJ1-6; no firm D call. CDR3 length: 16 amino acids. Trimming removed 2 bases from V and 5 bases from J, with 13 bases in between. Germline V lookup: CDR1 MNHEY, CDR2 SVGAGI. CDR3 loop: CASSYAGVVDNSPLHF. The CDR3 DNA reads TGTGCCAGCAGTTACGCTGGGGTGGTGGATAATTCACCCCTCCACTTT.

The chain uses TRBV4-2 and TRBJ2-3; perhaps TRBD2 as D (5 bases). Trimming left V 4 bases short and J 5 bases short, with 16 bases between. There are 15 residues in the CDR3. Germline V gives CDR1 LGHNA, CDR2 YNFKEQ. CDR3 in amino acids: CASSPSRRVEDTQYF. CDR3 bases: TGTGCCAGCAGCCCGTCAAGGCGGGTGGAAGATACGCAGTATTTT.

This clone has a single count. The rearrangement joins TRBV11-2 to TRBJ1-6; D is possibly TRBD1 (6 bases). V was pared by 5 bases and J by 1 base, with 18 bases between. There are 18 residues in the CDR3. Germline lookup yields CDR1 SGHAT and CDR2 FQNNGV. This CDR3 reads CASSLSSGGISYNSPLHF. CDR3 bases: TGTGCCAGCAGCCTCTCGAGTGGGGGCATATCCTATAATTCACCCCTCCACTTT. Full variable domain (missing parts from reference TRBV11-2 and TRBJ1-6): EAGVAQSPRYKIIEKRQSVAFWCNPISGHATLYWYQQILGQGPKLLIQFQNNGVVDDSQLPKDRFSAERLKGVDSTLKIQPAKLEDSAVYLCASSLSSGGISYNSPLHFGNGTRLTVT.

V and J are TRBV5-1 and TRBJ1-2; weak D call: TRBD1 (5 bases). The germline V gene encodes CDR1 SGHRS and CDR2 YFSETQ. V gave up 7 bases and J gave up 4 bases, with 17 bases separating them. The CDR3 contains 14 residues. The CDR3 DNA is TGCGCCAGCGCGTCTCGGGGCGGAGCCTATGGCTACACCTTC. Translating it yields CASASRGGAYGYTF.

This clone appeared a few times. V and J are TRBV10-3 and TRBJ2-3, with D possibly matching TRBD1 (5 bases). This CDR3 has 16 residues. The V end lost 2 bases, the J end lost 3 bases, and 15 bases lay between the germline ends. The V gene's germline CDR1 is ENHRY and CDR2 SYGVKD. The CDR3 nucleotides read TGTGCCATCAGTGAGGGGGCCTCCCGGAGAACAGATACGCAGTATTTT. This sequence encodes CAISEGASRRTDTQYF.

The chain links TRBV7-2 to TRBJ1-5; D is ambiguous. Germline V CDR1 and CDR2: SGHTA, FQGNSA. CDR3 length: 13 residues. The ends were cut back, 5 bases at V and 3 bases at J, with 8 bases in the middle. This chain's CDR3 is CASSLSHNQPQHF. The CDR3 DNA reads as TGTGCCAGCAGCCTCAGTCACAATCAGCCCCAGCATTTT.

CDR3 protein: CASSPDPGRGRETQYF. CDR3 coding DNA: TGTGCCAGCAGTCCCGATCCGGGGCGGGGGAGAGAGACCCAGTACTTC. The gene calls are TRBV28 and TRBJ2-5; 7 positions agree with TRBD2. Germline V lookup: CDR1 MDHEN, CDR2 SYDVKM. V lost 5 bases to trimming and J lost 4 bases; unmatched junction nucleotides: 13. The CDR3 is made up of 16 amino acids.

The chain uses TRBV7-9 and TRBJ1-4; no reliable D call. Germline lookup yields CDR1 SEHNR and CDR2 FQNEAQ (reference sequence). V shed 5 bases and J shed 6 bases, with 10 bases lying between them. This CDR3 has 13 amino acids. In DNA form, the CDR3 reads TGTGCCAGCAGCCCTGCGGGGTATGAAAAACTGTTTTTT. Residues: CASSPAGYEKLFF.

This clone showed up just a few times. J is TRBJ2-3 and V is TRBV7-9; D is unresolved. The CDR3 is 13 amino acids. V was trimmed by 2 bases and J by 0 bases, leaving 3 bases between them. In germline, CDR1 is SEHNR, CDR2 FQNEAQ (reference sequence). The chain's CDR3 is CASSLPSTDTQYF. The DNA for the CDR3 is TGTGCCAGCAGCTTACCCAGCACAGATACGCAGTATTTT.

The V call is TRBV10-1, the J call TRBJ2-7; 14 bases fit TRBD2. The J segment lost 6 bases and the V segment lost 3 bases, leaving 4 bases of the junction unmatched. There are 15 residues in the CDR3. The germline V gene encodes CDR1 WNHNN and CDR2 SYGVQD (reference sequence). The CDR3 DNA follows: TGCGCCAGCAGTGAAGGGACTAGCGGGGGCGCCGAGCAGTACGTC. Its protein is CASSEGTSGGAEQYV.

The chain uses TRBV14 and TRBJ2-5; a weak D match, TRBD2 (6 bases). Germline V gene data show CDR1 as SGHDN and CDR2 as FVKESK. Trimming stripped 1 base from V and 5 bases from J, with 11 bases between. CDR3 length: 14 residues. CDR3 bases: TGTGCCAGCAGCCAAGCGAGCGGGTGGGAGACCCAGTACTTC. Amino acid sequence: CASSQASGWETQYF. Full variable domain (remainder filled in from reference TRBV14 and TRBJ2-5): EAGVTQFPSHSVIEKGQTVTLRCDPISGHDNLYWYRRVMGKEIKFLLHFVKESKQDESGMPNNRFLAERTGGTYSTLKVQPAELEDSGVYFCASSQASGWETQYFGPGTRLLVL.